One and the same sample provided the 9 T cell receptor beta chains below, sequenced in a study of CD8 T cells in Susac syndrome. When the RNA was reverse transcribed, random hexamers were used with an input of roughly 0.45 to 1 ug. TCRdb itself ran the immunoSEQ multiplex PCR reads through MiXCR, one entry per CDR3 protein. Of roughly 110,000 distinct CDR3 sequences in the sample, roughly 90% were seen once. Material for sequencing was CD8+ T cells from PBMCs. All receptors come from a human donor in good health.

This sequence joins TRBV11-1 and TRBJ1-6; no definite D call. V was shortened by 5 bases and J by 6 bases, with 14 bases between the two germline ends. CDR1 SGHAT and CDR2 FQDESV come from the germline V gene (reference sequence). The CDR3 spans 15 residues. CDR3 in amino acids: CASSGSVARNSPLHF. Here the CDR3 DNA reads TGTGCCAGCAGCGGGTCCGTCGCCCGTAATTCACCCCTCCACTTT.

The rearrangement links TRBV14 to TRBJ2-1, with D tentatively TRBD2 (5 bases). The CDR3 spans 17 residues. Trimming stripped 0 bases from V and 3 bases from J, with 15 bases between. The germline gives CDR1 SGHDN, CDR2 FVKESK. CDR3: CASSQDWRPGFYNEQFF. The CDR3 coding sequence is TGTGCCAGCAGCCAAGATTGGAGGCCCGGCTTCTACAATGAGCAGTTCTTC. Based on the CDR3 plus reference TRBV14 and TRBJ2-1, the full variable domain is EAGVTQFPSHSVIEKGQTVTLRCDPISGHDNLYWYRRVMGKEIKFLLHFVKESKQDESGMPNNRFLAERTGGTYSTLKVQPAELEDSGVYFCASSQDWRPGFYNEQFFGPGTRLTVL.

The V and J genes are TRBV7-2 and TRBJ2-1; the match to TRBD1 covers 7 bases. V shed 4 bases, J shed 0 bases, and the junction held 6 bases outside the gene matches. Germline V gene lookup returns CDR1 SGHTA and CDR2 FQGNSA. The CDR3 runs 16 residues. The CDR3, as DNA: TGTGCCAGCAGCTCGAGGACAGGTTACTCCTACAATGAGCAGTTCTTC. This gives the protein CASSSRTGYSYNEQFF.

The chain combines TRBV29-1 with TRBJ2-5; D may be TRBD2 (5 bases). The CDR3 consists of 12 residues. The germline gives CDR1 SQVTM, CDR2 ANQGSEA. Between the trimmed V and J ends, which lost 5 bases and 2 bases, there was a span of 9 bases. The CDR3: CSVRTFQETQYF. The CDR3 nucleotides read TGCAGCGTTCGGACTTTTCAAGAGACCCAGTACTTC.

Concerning this clonotype itself: The junction differs from germline at one of its ends, possibly a read error. The V and J genes are TRBV20-1 and TRBJ2-2; possibly TRBD1 or TRBD2 for D (5 bases each). The CDR3 contains 12 residues. Germline V gene sequence: CDR1 DFQATT, CDR2 SNEGSKA (reference sequence). Here the CDR3 reads CSGRGVKGELFF. CDR3 sequence (DNA): TGCAGTGGTAGAGGGGTTAAGGGGGAGCTGTTTTTT.

The gene calls are TRBV19 and TRBJ1-4; 7 bases align to TRBD1. The germline V gene encodes CDR1 LNHDA and CDR2 SQIVND (reference sequence). V shed 9 bases and J 5 bases; nucleotides not matched to a gene: 18. The length of the CDR3 is 17 residues. In DNA, the CDR3 is TGTGCCAGCAACCCCGGACAGGCTCAAGACTTAAATGAAAAACTGTTTTTT. Its translation is CASNPGQAQDLNEKLFF.

V is TRBV5-1 and J is TRBJ2-1, with 8 positions matching TRBD2. The V gene's germline CDR1 is SGHRS and CDR2 YFSETQ. V dropped 0 bases and J dropped 6; count of bases not matched to a gene: 8. The length of the CDR3 is 16 residues. The DNA of the CDR3 is TGCGCCAGCAGCTTGGCAGGAAGCGGGGGCTTCAATGAGCAGTTCTTC. This sequence encodes CASSLAGSGGFNEQFF. The whole variable domain, filled in from reference TRBV5-1 and TRBJ2-1, reads KAGVTQTPRYLIKTRGQQVTLSCSPISGHRSVSWYQQTPGQGLQFLFEYFSETQRNKGNFPGRFSGRQFSNSRSEMNVSTLELGDSALYLCASSLAGSGGFNEQFFGPGTRLTVL.

V usage is TRBV29-1 and J usage is TRBJ1-1, with D possibly being TRBD1 (5 bases). V lost 4 bases to trimming and J lost 5 bases, with 11 bases between them. This CDR3 region has 12 residues. CDR1 SQVTM and CDR2 ANQGSEA come from the germline V gene. Written as DNA, the CDR3 is TGCAGCGTTGCGGCCAGGGAAACTGAAGCTTTCTTT. As protein: CSVAARETEAFF.

This clonotype was observed a single time. The chain links TRBV11-2 to TRBJ2-3, with TRBD2 as a possible D gene (6 bases). Germline assignment: CDR1 SGHAT and CDR2 FQNNGV. CDR3 length: 14 residues. V shed 5 bases and J shed 4 bases, with 13 bases lying between them. CDR3 loop: CASSPSRGSDTQYF. The CDR3 DNA reads TGTGCCAGCAGCCCCTCCCGGGGGTCAGATACGCAGTATTTT.